The 17 T cell receptor beta chains given below trace back to one sample, sequenced in a study of cytotoxic CD8 clonotypes in ibrutinib-treated CLL. Produced via immunoSEQ multiplex PCR; TCRdb's table is partial and in-frame only. The table has 270,000 or so clones, 65% to 85% seen once. Specimen: PBMCs, collected at disease progression, from a patient treated with ibrutinib. These receptors were taken from a human donor with chronic lymphocytic leukemia.

This chain joins TRBV4-2 and TRBJ2-1; TRBD2 agrees at 8 bases. From germline, CDR1 is LGHNA and CDR2 YNFKEQ. The CDR3 consists of 16 residues. J was trimmed by 10 bases and V by 1 base; bases with no gene match: 12. The CDR3 DNA is TGTGCCAGCAGCCAAGCGGGTCCGGGGGGGGCGAGGGAGCAGTTCTTC. It yields the protein CASSQAGPGGAREQFF.

The chain joins TRBV5-1 to TRBJ2-7, with D perhaps matching TRBD1 (5 bases). Trimming pared 0 bases from V and 7 bases from J, leaving 20 bases between. Germline assignment: CDR1 SGHRS and CDR2 YFSETQ. This CDR3 spans 16 amino acids. CDR3 sequence (DNA): TGCGCCAGCAGCTTGGCAGGGCCGGGTACCCAATATGAGCAGTACTTC. This gives the protein CASSLAGPGTQYEQYF. Combining the CDR3 with reference TRBV5-1 and TRBJ2-7 gives the whole variable domain KAGVTQTPRYLIKTRGQQVTLSCSPISGHRSVSWYQQTPGQGLQFLFEYFSETQRNKGNFPGRFSGRQFSNSRSEMNVSTLELGDSALYLCASSLAGPGTQYEQYFGPGTRLTVT.

The V call is TRBV4-1, the J call TRBJ2-1; no firm D call. The V end lost 5 bases, the J end lost 0 bases, and 14 bases lay between the germline ends. CDR3 size: 16 residues. The germline V gene has CDR1 MGHRA and CDR2 YSYEKL. The CDR3 region is CASSIGRLSSYNEQFF. As DNA, the CDR3 is TGCGCCAGCAGCATAGGACGGCTAAGCTCCTACAATGAGCAGTTCTTC.

The genes are TRBV18 and TRBJ2-5; unclear D gene. Between the trimmed V and J ends, which lost 2 bases and 5 bases, there was a span of 6 bases. The CDR3 consists of 12 residues. The germline V gene has CDR1 KGHSH and CDR2 LQKENI. CDR3 loop: CASSPSEETQYF. The CDR3 coding sequence is TGTGCCAGCTCACCAAGTGAGGAGACCCAGTACTTC.

The chain joins TRBV20-1 to TRBJ2-3; D remains unclear. Trimming left V 5 bases short and J 1 base short, with 4 bases between. This CDR3 is 11 amino acids long. The germline V gene encodes CDR1 DFQATT and CDR2 SNEGSKA (reference sequence). In DNA form, the CDR3 reads TGCAGTGCTCGCGGCACAGATACGCAGTATTTT. Its protein is CSARGTDTQYF.

V and J are TRBV6-1 and TRBJ2-7; TRBD2 aligns across 7 bases. This CDR3 is built from 15 residues. The V and J ends lost 1 base and 1 base, in that order; junction bases with no gene match: 4. From germline, CDR1 is MNHNS and CDR2 SASEGT. CDR3 nucleotides: TGTGCCAGCAGTGAAGGGGGGGGGAAATCCTACGAGCAGTACTTC. Translating gives CASSEGGGKSYEQYF.

The J gene is TRBJ1-1, the V gene TRBV5-1; a possible D gene is TRBD1 (6 bases). CDR1 and CDR2 from the germline V gene are SGHRS and YFSETQ. V lost 0 bases, J lost 3 bases, and 21 bases lay in between. The CDR3 runs 18 residues. The DNA of the CDR3 is TGCGCCAGCAGCTTGGCCTACAGGGATGAGGGGCTGGACACTGAAGCTTTCTTT. Translated, it gives CASSLAYRDEGLDTEAFF.

The rearrangement links TRBV9 to TRBJ1-2; D remains ambiguous. Germline CDR1 SGDLS, CDR2 YYNGEE. The CDR3 consists of 19 residues. V was trimmed by 1 base and J by 4 bases, leaving 26 bases between them. Written as DNA, the CDR3 is TGTGCCAGCAGCGTAATCCCAGAGGGTGCCGCGCCCTTCCCCTATGGCTACACCTTC. Translation: CASSVIPEGAAPFPYGYTF.

V usage is TRBV7-2 and J usage is TRBJ2-1, with D tentatively TRBD1 (5 bases). The CDR3 length is 16 residues. Trimming took 3 bases from V and 5 from J, leaving 17 bases between them. CDR1 is SGHTA and CDR2 is FQGNSA in the germline V gene. CDR3 loop: CASSLIGVDWDNEQFF. In DNA form, the CDR3 reads TGTGCCAGCAGCTTGATAGGGGTGGATTGGGACAATGAGCAGTTCTTC.

In its sample, this clone was seen once. The chain carries TRBV11-2 and TRBJ2-7; D is ambiguous. This CDR3 comprises 15 residues. The germline V and J ends were trimmed by 2 bases and 0 bases, with 11 bases remaining between them. Germline V gene lookup returns CDR1 SGHAT and CDR2 FQNNGV. In DNA form, the CDR3 reads TGTGCCAGCAGCTTACAATGGCCTCTCTCCTACGAGCAGTACTTC. Translated, it gives CASSLQWPLSYEQYF.

This chain's CDR3 is CASSLLAGVTYEQYF. The CDR3 region has the DNA TGTGCCAGCAGCTTATTAGCGGGGGTAACCTACGAGCAGTACTTC. The chain combines TRBV11-2 with TRBJ2-7; 9 bases align to TRBD2. This CDR3 has 15 amino acids. Losses at the gene ends were 2 bases for V and 2 bases for J; bases not matched to a gene: 4. The germline gives CDR1 SGHAT, CDR2 FQNNGV.

CDR3 sequence: CASSDNVNEKLFF. The CDR3 DNA sequence: TGTGCCAGCAGTGACAACGTTAATGAAAAACTGTTTTTT. The chain uses TRBV6-4 and TRBJ1-4; no clear D. Germline V gene data show CDR1 as MRHNA and CDR2 as SNTAGT. There are 13 residues in the CDR3. The V end lost 2 bases, the J end lost 4 bases, and 5 bases lay between the germline ends.

CDR3 nucleotide sequence: TGCAGCGTTGACGACAGGGGGCGCGGAAAACTGTTTTTT. Translating gives CSVDDRGRGKLFF. The genes are TRBV29-1 and TRBJ1-4; 10 bases map to TRBD1. J was trimmed by 10 bases and V by 3 bases; bases with no gene match: 5. CDR1 and CDR2 from the germline V gene are SQVTM and ANQGSEA. This CDR3 is built from 13 residues.

The gene calls are TRBV28 and TRBJ1-2; TRBD1 aligns across 9 bases. This CDR3 is built from 14 residues. Germline V gives CDR1 MDHEN, CDR2 SYDVKM. Germline trimming cut 7 bases from V and 3 bases from J; bases unmatched to any gene: 6. In nucleotides, the CDR3 is TGTGCCAGCATTACAGGGGGCCGAGACTATGGCTACACCTTC. Its translation: CASITGGRDYGYTF.

The V gene is TRBV11-2, the J gene TRBJ2-2; 10 positions match TRBD1. The CDR3 is 17 residues long. The J segment lost 4 bases and the V segment lost 4 bases, leaving 9 bases of the junction unmatched. The germline V gene encodes CDR1 SGHAT and CDR2 FQNNGV. In nucleotides, the CDR3 is TGTGCCAGCAGCTATGGGGGACAGGGGCACTTCACCGGGGAGCTGTTTTTT. Its translation is CASSYGGQGHFTGELFF.

V and J are TRBV7-3 and TRBJ2-2; 11 positions agree with TRBD2. V trimming: 5 bases; J trimming: 0 bases; junction bases outside the gene matches: 5. Germline V gene lookup returns CDR1 SGHTA and CDR2 FQGTGA. The CDR3 totals 17 residues. DNA for the CDR3: TGTGCCAGCAGCCAAGATAGCGGGAGGGCGAACACCGGGGAGCTGTTTTTT. This codes for CASSQDSGRANTGELFF.

This clone was observed a handful of times. The chain recombines TRBV11-2 with TRBJ2-7; 10 positions match TRBD1. The CDR3 length is 14 residues. Germline V gene data show CDR1 as SGHAT and CDR2 as FQNNGV. Trimming took 5 bases from V and 5 from J; bases not matched to a gene: 6. CDR3 coding DNA: TGTGCCAGCAGCCGGGGACAGGGGTTCAACGAGCAGTACTTC. This codes for CASSRGQGFNEQYF.